This entry concerns a single T cell receptor beta chain. What it binds is unknown. V lost 4 bases and J lost 14; bases outside the gene matches: 11. The CDR3 is 14 residues long. The germline CDR1 and CDR2 sequences are SGHDT and YYEEEE. Deep-level settings were used for running the assay. Generated by immunoSEQ multiplex PCR, the TCRdb table keeps only in-frame clones and is missing some. The sample shows over 1.5 million clones, approximately 98% of them seen only once. The data derive from a study of shared clonotypes between healthy human individuals. Study at large: Three plates each covered CD4 naive and memory; CD8 naive two, CD8 memory one. General study points: Unshared clonotypes carried lower generation probabilities than those common to all four donors.

The V and J genes are TRBV5-6 and TRBJ2-1; TRBD2 matches 11 bases. This clonotype was sampled from a man aged 25-45 years in good health. Sequencing was performed on naive CD4+ T cells sorted from blood. Subset here: CD45RA+ positively selected. The CDR3 spells CASSHLTTSGVKFF. Written as DNA, the CDR3 is TGTGCCAGCAGCCACCTCACGACTAGCGGGGTAAAGTTCTTC.